This T cell receptor (beta chain) was found in a study of blood T cell repertoires in COVID-19. Study at large: PBMCs, B-cell-depleted T cells, or T cells provided the cDNA or gDNA that made up the material.

This CDR3 contains 15 residues. Deletions cut 7 bases from V and 0 bases from J, with 12 bases between. Per germline, CDR1 SNHLY and CDR2 FYNNEI. Original methodology: Reference gene primer amplification in the assay estimated nucleated cell counts. Profiled with immunoSEQ multiplex PCR; TCRdb holds only in-frame clones, not every one. V and J calls plus clone size are reproduced from that table; the DNA served to infer D and trimming. The repertoire holds more than 75,000 clones, around 86% seen once, with 15% to 20% in the top ten. The material sequenced was peripheral blood. The chain couples TRBV2 to TRBJ1-4; the D gene is possibly TRBD1 (6 bases). The receptor was derived from an elderly woman with active or convalescent COVID-19. This chain's CDR3 is CASTSQGPTNEKLFF. CDR3 nucleotide sequence: TGTGCCAGCACCTCACAGGGACCAACTAATGAAAAACTGTTTTTT.